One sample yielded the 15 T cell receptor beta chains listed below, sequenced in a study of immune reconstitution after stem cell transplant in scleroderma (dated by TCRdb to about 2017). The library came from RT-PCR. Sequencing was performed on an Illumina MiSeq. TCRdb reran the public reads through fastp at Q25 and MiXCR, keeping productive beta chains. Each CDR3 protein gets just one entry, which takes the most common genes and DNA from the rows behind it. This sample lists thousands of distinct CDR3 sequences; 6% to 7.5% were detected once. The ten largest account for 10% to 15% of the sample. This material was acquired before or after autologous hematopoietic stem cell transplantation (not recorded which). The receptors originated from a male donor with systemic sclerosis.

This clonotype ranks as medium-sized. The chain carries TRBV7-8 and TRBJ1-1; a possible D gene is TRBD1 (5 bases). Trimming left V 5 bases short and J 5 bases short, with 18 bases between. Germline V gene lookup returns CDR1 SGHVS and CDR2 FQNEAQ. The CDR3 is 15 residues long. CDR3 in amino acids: CASSPKGGGVTEAFF. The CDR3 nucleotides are TGTGCCAGCAGCCCCAAGGGCGGGGGGGTAACTGAAGCTTTCTTT.

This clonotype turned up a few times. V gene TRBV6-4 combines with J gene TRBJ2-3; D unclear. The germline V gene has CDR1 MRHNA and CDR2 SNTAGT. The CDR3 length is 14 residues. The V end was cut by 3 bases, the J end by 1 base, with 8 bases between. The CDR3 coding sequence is TGTGCCAGCAGTGAGTCTCAAGGCACAGATACGCAGTATTTT. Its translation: CASSESQGTDTQYF.

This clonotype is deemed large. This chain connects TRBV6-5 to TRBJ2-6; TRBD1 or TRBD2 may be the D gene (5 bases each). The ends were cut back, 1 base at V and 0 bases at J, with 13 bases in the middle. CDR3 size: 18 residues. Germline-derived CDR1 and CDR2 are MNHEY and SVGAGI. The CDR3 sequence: CASSYLAGTLSGANVLTF. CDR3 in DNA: TGTGCCAGCAGTTACTTGGCCGGGACGCTCTCTGGGGCCAACGTCCTGACTTTC.

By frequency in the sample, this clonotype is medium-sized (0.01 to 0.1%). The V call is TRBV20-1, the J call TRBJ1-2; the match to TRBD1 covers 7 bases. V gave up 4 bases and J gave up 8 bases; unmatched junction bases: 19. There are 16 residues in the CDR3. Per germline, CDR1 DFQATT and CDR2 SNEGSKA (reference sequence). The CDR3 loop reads CSATEPTIRGRGGYTF. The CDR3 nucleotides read TGCAGTGCTACCGAACCTACCATCAGGGGGAGAGGGGGCTACACCTTC.

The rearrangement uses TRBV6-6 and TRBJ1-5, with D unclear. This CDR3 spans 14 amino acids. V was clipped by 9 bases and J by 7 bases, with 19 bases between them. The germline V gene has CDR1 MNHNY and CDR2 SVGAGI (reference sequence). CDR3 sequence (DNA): TGTGCCAGTTCGCGGGGATACGAGGACCAGCCCCAGCATTTT. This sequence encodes CASSRGYEDQPQHF.

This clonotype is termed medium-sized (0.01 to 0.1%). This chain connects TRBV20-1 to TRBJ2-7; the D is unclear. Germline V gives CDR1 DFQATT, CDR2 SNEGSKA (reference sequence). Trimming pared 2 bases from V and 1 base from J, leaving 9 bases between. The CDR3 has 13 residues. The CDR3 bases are TGCAGTGCTAGATTCCCAGCGTCCTACGAGCAGTACTTC. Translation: CSARFPASYEQYF.

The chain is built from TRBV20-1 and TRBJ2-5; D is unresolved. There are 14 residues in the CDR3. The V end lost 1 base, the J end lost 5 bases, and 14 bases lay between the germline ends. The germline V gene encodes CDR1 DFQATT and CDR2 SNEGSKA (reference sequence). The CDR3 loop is CSARGESAFETQYF. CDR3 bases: TGCAGTGCTAGAGGTGAAAGCGCCTTTGAGACCCAGTACTTC.

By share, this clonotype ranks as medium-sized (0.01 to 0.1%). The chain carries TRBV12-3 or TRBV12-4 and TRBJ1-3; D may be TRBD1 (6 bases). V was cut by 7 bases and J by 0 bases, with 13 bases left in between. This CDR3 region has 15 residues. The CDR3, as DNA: TGTGCCAGCAAAAGGACAGCCACCTCTGGAAACACCATATATTTT. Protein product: CASKRTATSGNTIYF.

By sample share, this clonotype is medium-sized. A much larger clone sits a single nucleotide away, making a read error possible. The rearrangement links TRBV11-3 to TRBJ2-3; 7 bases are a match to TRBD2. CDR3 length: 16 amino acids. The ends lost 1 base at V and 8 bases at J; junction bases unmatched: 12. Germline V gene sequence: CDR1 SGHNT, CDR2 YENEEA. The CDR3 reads CASSLGSAAGTGTQYF. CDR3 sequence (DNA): TGTGCCAGCAGCTTAGGAAGTGCAGCGGGAACGGGTACGCAGTATTTT.

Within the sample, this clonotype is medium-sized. The CDR3: CSARGGGRGNTEAFF. The CDR3 bases are TGCAGTGCTAGAGGTGGGGGGCGTGGGAACACTGAAGCTTTCTTT. The J gene is TRBJ1-1, the V gene TRBV20-1, with D perhaps TRBD1 (6 bases). The CDR3 contains 15 residues. CDR1 and CDR2 (germline): DFQATT, SNEGSKA (reference sequence). Trimming removed 1 base from V and 1 base from J, with 13 bases in between.

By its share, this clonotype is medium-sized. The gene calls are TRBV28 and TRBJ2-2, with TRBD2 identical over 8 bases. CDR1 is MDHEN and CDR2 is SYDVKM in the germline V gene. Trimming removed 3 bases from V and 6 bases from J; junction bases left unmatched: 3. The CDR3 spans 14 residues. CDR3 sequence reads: CASSLPGGAGELFF. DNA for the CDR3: TGTGCCAGCAGTTTGCCCGGGGGGGCCGGGGAGCTGTTTTTT.

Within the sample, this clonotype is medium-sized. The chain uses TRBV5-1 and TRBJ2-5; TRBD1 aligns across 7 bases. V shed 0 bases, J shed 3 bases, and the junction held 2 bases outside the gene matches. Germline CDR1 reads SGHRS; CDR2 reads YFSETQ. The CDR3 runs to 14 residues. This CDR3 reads CASSLGTGKETQYF. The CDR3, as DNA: TGCGCCAGCAGCTTGGGGACAGGCAAAGAGACCCAGTACTTC.

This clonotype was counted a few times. CDR3 nucleotides: TGCAGTGCTGCCGATAGGCAAGGTCTCGGGGGGACCCAGTACTTC. Protein: CSAADRQGLGGTQYF. This rearrangement joins TRBV20-1 to TRBJ2-5; tentatively, D is TRBD2 (6 bases). Germline CDR1 is DFQATT and CDR2 is SNEGSKA (reference sequence). The germline V and J ends were trimmed by 5 bases and 7 bases, with 23 bases remaining between them. CDR3 length: 15 residues.

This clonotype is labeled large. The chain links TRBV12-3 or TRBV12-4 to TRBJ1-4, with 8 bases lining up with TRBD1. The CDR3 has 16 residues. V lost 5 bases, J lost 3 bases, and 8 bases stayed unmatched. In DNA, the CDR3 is TGTGCCAGCAGTGGTTCAGGGGGCCTGTCTAATGAAAAACTGTTTTTT. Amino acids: CASSGSGGLSNEKLFF.

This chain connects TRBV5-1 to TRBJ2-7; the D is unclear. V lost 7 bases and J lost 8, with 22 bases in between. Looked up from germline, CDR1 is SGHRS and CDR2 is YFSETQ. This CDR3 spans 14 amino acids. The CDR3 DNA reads TGCGCCAGCTCGCCGGACCAAAACGGGTTAAAGCAGTACTTC. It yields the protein CASSPDQNGLKQYF.